This T cell receptor beta chain was recovered during a study of CD8 T cells in Susac syndrome. Whole-study context: Blood was drawn from patients with Susac syndrome. At that point, they were therapy-naive, on corticosteroids, or on intravenous immunoglobulin alone. Regarding the study as a whole: Total CD8+ and CD8+ TEMRA repertoires contained 15 to 20 and five Susac-specific public clones, respectively.

Random hexamers were used to reverse transcribe an amount of roughly 0.45 to 1 ug RNA. MiXCR, run by TCRdb on the immunoSEQ multiplex PCR reads, gives a single entry per CDR3 protein. The sample lists some 110,000 distinct CDR3 sequences; roughly 95% were seen once. With regard to this clonotype: The antigen is undetermined.

CDR1 and CDR2 (germline): SGHNT, YYREEE (reference sequence). The CDR3 length is 14 residues. V gave up 0 bases and J gave up 6 bases; unmatched junction bases: 5. Through negative isolation, CD4+ and CD8+ T cells were obtained, while TEMRA cells were enriched using FACS. The sequenced material came from CD8+ T cells from PBMCs. The chain employs TRBV5-4 and TRBJ2-7; the match to TRBD1 covers 8 bases. This clonotype originated in a human donor with Susac syndrome. The CDR3 nucleotides read TGTGCCAGCAGCTTGGTCCAGGGGGCCCCCGAGCAGTACTTC. Its translation: CASSLVQGAPEQYF.